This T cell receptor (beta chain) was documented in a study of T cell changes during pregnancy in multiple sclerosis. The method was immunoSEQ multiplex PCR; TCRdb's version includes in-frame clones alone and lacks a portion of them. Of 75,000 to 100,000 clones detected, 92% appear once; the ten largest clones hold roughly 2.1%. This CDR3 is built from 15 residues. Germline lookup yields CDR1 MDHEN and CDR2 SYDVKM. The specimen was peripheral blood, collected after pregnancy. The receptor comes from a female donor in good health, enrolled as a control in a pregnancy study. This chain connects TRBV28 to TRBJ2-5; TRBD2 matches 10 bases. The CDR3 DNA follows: TGTGCGACCGGGACTAGCGTTTCGAGGCAAGAGACCCAGTACTTC. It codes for CATGTSVSRQETQYF.